Included here is one T cell receptor (beta chain) sequence, with context. The antigen remains undetermined. TCRdb analysed the RT-PCR reads with MiXCR anew, one entry per CDR3 protein. Of more than 700,000 distinct CDR3 sequences listed, about 20% were seen once; the top ten hold around 9.6%. The sample comes from a study of response to subunit inactivated influenza vaccine. Germline V lookup: CDR1 SGHTS, CDR2 YDEGEE. V dropped 0 bases and J dropped 1 base, with 2 bases sitting between them. The CDR3 sequence is 13 residues long. Study conclusions and caveats: Each seasonal influenza vaccination recruits few new T cells, the authors suggested.

The sequencing used PBMCs from blood, collected approximately 5 days after vaccination. This chain uses TRBV5-8 with TRBJ1-3; no firm D call. The sequence derives from a man between 45 and 60 years old who received an inactivated influenza vaccine. The CDR3 DNA reads TGTGCCAGCAGCTTGGAATCTGGAAACACCATATATTTT. It is translated as CASSLESGNTIYF. The variable domain in full, completed from reference TRBV5-8 and TRBJ1-3, reads EAGVTQSPTHLIKTRGQQATLRCSPISGHTSVYWYQQALGLGLQFLLWYDEGEERNRGNFPPRFSGRQFPNYSSELNVNALELEDSALYLCASSLESGNTIYFGEGSWLTVV.